The 7 T cell receptor beta chains below were found in one sample sequenced in a study of yellow fever vaccine responses in identical twins. TCRdb reprocessed the RT-PCR reads with MiXCR, giving one entry per CDR3 protein. The sample table sets out around 20 distinct CDR3 sequences. The sequenced sample was T cells from blood (PBMCs), unsorted or a sorted subset (not recorded which), obtained before or after yellow fever vaccination (not recorded which). The source is a female donor who received the yellow fever vaccine.

This clonotype came up a few times. The chain links TRBV9 to TRBJ2-2; TRBD1 might be the D (6 bases). Trimming shortened V by 5 bases and J by 4 bases, and 9 bases separated the two germline ends. From germline, CDR1 is SGDLS and CDR2 YYNGEE. The CDR3 totals 13 residues. The CDR3: CASRTGSTGELFF. The DNA for the CDR3 is TGTGCCAGCAGAACAGGGTCCACCGGGGAGCTGTTTTTT.

This clonotype occurred a few times. The CDR3 sequence is CASSPGQGASNEQFF. The CDR3 nucleotides are TGTGCCAGCAGCCCCGGACAGGGGGCCTCCAATGAGCAGTTCTTC. The gene calls are TRBV11-1 and TRBJ2-1; 11 bases line up with TRBD1. The V gene's germline CDR1 is SGHAT and CDR2 FQDESV (reference sequence). This CDR3 has 15 amino acids. Trimming removed 5 bases from V and 6 bases from J; junction bases left unmatched: 6.

The rearrangement links TRBV4-3 to TRBJ2-1; D is unclear. This CDR3 has 13 amino acids. V shed 1 base and J shed 7 bases, with 8 bases lying between them. Germline CDR1 is LGHNA and CDR2 is YSLEER. The CDR3 is CASSQVFRNEQFF. CDR3 nucleotides: TGCGCCAGCAGCCAAGTTTTCCGGAATGAGCAGTTCTTC.

This clonotype counts as hyperexpanded. This rearrangement joins TRBV20-1 to TRBJ2-2; no clear D. Per germline, CDR1 DFQATT and CDR2 SNEGSKA (reference sequence). The ends were cut back, 5 bases at V and 4 bases at J, with 14 bases in the middle. The CDR3 runs to 14 residues. DNA for the CDR3: TGCAGTGCTTCTCTTGCGTCGGGCACCGGGGAGCTGTTTTTT. Residues: CSASLASGTGELFF.

Here the CDR3 DNA reads TGCAGCGTGATATGGGAGACCCAGTACTTC. This encodes CSVIWETQYF. The chain is built from TRBV29-1 and TRBJ2-5; no firm D call. CDR1 and CDR2 (germline): SQVTM, ANQGSEA. There are 10 residues in the CDR3. Trimming removed 6 bases from V and 5 bases from J, with 7 bases in between.

This chain joins TRBV13 and TRBJ2-7, with 8 bases lining up with TRBD1. Germline loops: CDR1 PRHDT, CDR2 FYEKMQ (reference sequence). J was trimmed by 3 bases and V by 5 bases; bases with no gene match: 6. The CDR3 has 14 residues. CDR3 amino acids: CASSVGQAYYEQYV. In nucleotides, the CDR3 is TGTGCCAGCAGCGTGGGACAGGCTTACTACGAGCAGTACGTC.

This chain connects TRBV28 to TRBJ2-7, with D unresolved. Germline lookup yields CDR1 MDHEN and CDR2 SYDVKM. This CDR3 has 12 amino acids. Trimming took off 6 bases at V and 4 bases at J, with 10 bases between the two ends. The CDR3 sequence is CASSWVGYEQYF. CDR3 sequence (DNA): TGTGCCAGCAGCTGGGTGGGGTACGAGCAGTACTTC.